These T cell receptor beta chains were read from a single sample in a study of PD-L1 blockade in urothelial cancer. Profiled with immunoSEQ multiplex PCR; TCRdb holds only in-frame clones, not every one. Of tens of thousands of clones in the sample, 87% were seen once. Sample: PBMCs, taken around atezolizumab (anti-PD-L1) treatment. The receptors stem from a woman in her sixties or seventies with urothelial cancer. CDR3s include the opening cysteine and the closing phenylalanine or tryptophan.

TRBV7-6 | CASSLAQGPAYEQYF
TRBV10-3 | CAISDRATGMTGELFF
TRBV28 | CASSFRLANTGELFF
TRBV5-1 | CASSYQSGGWTGELFF
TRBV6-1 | CAIQGTNYGYTF
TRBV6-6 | CASRTSGVADTQYF
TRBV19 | CASSTTLQRGTDTQYF
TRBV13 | CASSSGTASYEQYF
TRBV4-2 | CASSLPQGQGTEAFF
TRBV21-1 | CASSAKPRLAGGGCTGELFF
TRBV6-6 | CASTKELTQHF
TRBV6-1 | CASSFTRTSTDTQYF
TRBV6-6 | CASSYPTGVNTEAFF
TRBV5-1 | CASRHIYRGGRDTQYF
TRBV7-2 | CASSSLRGGYEQYF
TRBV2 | CASSEEEGGTEAFF
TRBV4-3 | CASSIRQGRGYGYTF
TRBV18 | CASSPGLEGNEQFF
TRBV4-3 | CASSQEGGGNKNIQYF
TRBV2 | CASTISLVGRAGLSEKLFF
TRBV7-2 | CASSLVDRGRNTGELFF
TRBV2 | CASQQDSYEQYF
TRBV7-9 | CASSLGWAGGPLDEQFF
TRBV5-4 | CASSRSGGGDTQYF
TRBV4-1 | CASSQAGQVEQYF
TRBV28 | CASSSVNTEAFF